This passage covers 29 T cell receptor beta chains from one sample sequenced in a study of T cells in Graves' hyperthyroidism and ophthalmopathy. Authors of the study amplified TCR beta CDR3 regions from RNA transcripts. Using the HTBI primer set, a first-round RT-PCR was run on the TCR CDR3. Using its own MiXCR run on the multiplex PCR reads, TCRdb lists one record per CDR3 protein. The data show 500,000 to 800,000 distinct CDR3 sequences, more than 12% seen once. The sample consisted of blood. These receptors were obtained from a woman between 50 and 59 years old with Graves' ophthalmopathy.

This clonotype was picked up a small number of times. DNA of the CDR3: TGTGCCAGCAACCTACCGGGGAACACTGAAGCTTTCTTT. It encodes CASNLPGNTEAFF. This chain connects TRBV12-3 or TRBV12-4 to TRBJ1-1, with D hard to call. The CDR3 consists of 13 residues. V dropped 7 bases and J dropped 1 base, with 10 bases sitting between them.

This clonotype occurred a few times. The CDR3 is CASSQDFSPHEKLFF. The DNA for the CDR3 is TGTGCCAGCAGCCAAGATTTTTCACCCCATGAAAAACTGTTTTTT. The chain combines TRBV14 with TRBJ1-4; D unresolved. Trimming cost V 0 bases and J 6 bases, with 11 bases left between them. The CDR3 is 15 residues long. Germline-derived CDR1 and CDR2 are SGHDN and FVKESK.

There are many counts of this clonotype. The chain is built from TRBV7-9 and TRBJ2-3; 9 bases agree with TRBD2. This CDR3 has 15 amino acids. Per germline, CDR1 SEHNR and CDR2 FQNEAQ (reference sequence). Trimming at V came to 1 base and at J to 11 bases, leaving 10 bases not matched to a gene. CDR3 DNA: TGTGCCAGCAGCTTAGGACTAGCGGTTGCCCCTCAGCAGTATTTT. It encodes CASSLGLAVAPQQYF.

The sample holds many counts of this clonotype. The chain has TRBV6-2 or TRBV6-3 and TRBJ2-7, with no clear D. The germline CDR1 and CDR2 sequences are MNHEY and SVGEGT. This CDR3 contains 11 residues. V was pared by 2 bases and J by 2 bases, with 1 base between. The CDR3 DNA reads as TGTGCCAGCAGTTACACCTACGAGCAGTACTTC. It codes for CASSYTYEQYF.

There are many counts of this clonotype. This sequence joins TRBV6-1 and TRBJ2-3; D call uncertain. V shed 5 bases and J shed 8 bases, with 11 bases lying between them. CDR3 length equals 12 residues. Germline V CDR1 and CDR2: MNHNS, SASEGT. CDR3 DNA sequence: TGTGCCAGCAGTTCTACCTTTGGTACGCAGTATTTT. Protein product: CASSSTFGTQYF.

In this sample, this clonotype turned up many times. The chain employs TRBV9 and TRBJ2-5; the D gene is possibly TRBD2 (5 bases). This CDR3 comprises 14 residues. V lost 4 bases, J lost 5 bases, and 15 bases lay in between. Germline-derived CDR1 and CDR2 are SGDLS and YYNGEE. The CDR3 region has the DNA TGTGCCAGCAGCAAATCGACGGGGATCGAGACCCAGTACTTC. This translates into CASSKSTGIETQYF.

This clonotype was detected a few times. The V and J genes are TRBV30 and TRBJ1-3; D call uncertain. The CDR3 runs 16 residues. CDR1 is GTSNPN, CDR2 SVGIG, per germline (reference sequence). V was shortened by 5 bases and J by 5 bases, with 22 bases between the two germline ends. In nucleotides, the CDR3 is TGTGCCTGGGTGATGGGCCAGAAAAACTTTCGAAACACCATATATTTT. Its translation: CAWVMGQKNFRNTIYF.

The sample holds a few counts of this clonotype. This chain uses TRBV29-1 with TRBJ2-4; 11 positions agree with TRBD2. The junction had 1 base not matched to a gene; V was cut back by 2 bases and J by 7 bases. This CDR3 is built from 13 residues. Germline assignment: CDR1 SQVTM and CDR2 ANQGSEA. CDR3 coding DNA: TGCAGCGTTGAACTAGCGGGAGGCAACATTCAGTACTTC. It is translated as CSVELAGGNIQYF.

A few counts support this clonotype. J is TRBJ2-1 and V is TRBV7-9; maybe TRBD2 (6 bases). Trimming pared 5 bases from V and 5 bases from J, leaving 10 bases between. The CDR3 loop spans 13 amino acids. Germline CDR1 and CDR2: SEHNR and FQNEAQ (reference sequence). The CDR3 region is CASSTSSDNEQFF. The CDR3 region has the DNA TGTGCCAGCAGCACTAGCTCAGACAATGAGCAGTTCTTC.

As for this clonotype: With a much larger clone just one base away, this may be a read error. The chain couples TRBV6-5 to TRBJ2-1, with D tentatively TRBD2 (5 bases). The CDR3 contains 14 residues. The germline CDR1 and CDR2 sequences are MNHEY and SVGAGI. DNA of the CDR3: TGTGCCAGAAGTTACGGGATTTCGGCCAGTGAGCAGTTCTTC. It is translated as CARSYGISASEQFF.

This clonotype was seen at least ten times. This rearrangement joins TRBV7-8 to TRBJ1-1; 9 nucleotides line up with TRBD1. The CDR3 spans 14 residues. The V gene's germline CDR1 is SGHVS and CDR2 FQNEAQ. V lost 6 bases and J lost 4; bases outside the gene matches: 6. The CDR3 is CASSNRGRPTEAFF. The CDR3 region has the DNA TGTGCCAGCAGTAACAGGGGGCGCCCCACTGAAGCTTTCTTT.

This clonotype was picked up many times. V and J are TRBV20-1 and TRBJ2-1; no firm D call. Trimming cost V 0 bases and J 4 bases, with 7 bases left between them. There are 13 residues in the CDR3. CDR1 DFQATT and CDR2 SNEGSKA come from the germline V gene (reference sequence). The CDR3 nucleotides are TGCAGTGCTAGAGAACTATCATACAATGAGCAGTTCTTC. It codes for CSARELSYNEQFF.

Many counts were recorded for this clonotype. The V gene is TRBV28, the J gene TRBJ2-3; a possible D gene is TRBD2 (5 bases). The CDR3 is 14 amino acids. Germline-derived CDR1 and CDR2 are MDHEN and SYDVKM. Trimming cost V 1 base and J 1 base, with 6 bases left between them. The CDR3: CASSLSRGTDTQYF. The CDR3 DNA follows: TGTGCCAGCAGTTTATCGCGGGGCACAGATACGCAGTATTTT.

The table lists this clonotype with a few counts. This chain links TRBV28 with TRBJ1-6; 8 bases are shared with TRBD1. V lost 8 bases to trimming and J lost 7 bases; unmatched junction nucleotides: 1. The CDR3 has 12 residues. Germline CDR1 MDHEN, CDR2 SYDVKM. Here the CDR3 reads CASWTGNSPLHF. The CDR3 DNA reads TGTGCCAGCTGGACAGGGAATTCACCCCTCCACTTT.

The chain couples TRBV7-9 to TRBJ1-2; TRBD1 aligns across 10 bases. The ends lost 3 bases at V and 3 bases at J; junction bases unmatched: 4. The CDR3 totals 15 residues. CDR1 is SEHNR and CDR2 is FQNEAQ in the germline V gene (reference sequence). CDR3 bases: TGTGCCAGCAGCTTGGGGACAGGGGAGCACTATGGCTACACCTTC. Residues: CASSLGTGEHYGYTF. Variable domain in full (rest from reference TRBV7-9 and TRBJ1-2): DTGVSQNPRHKITKRGQNVTFRCDPISEHNRLYWYRQTLGQGPEFLTYFQNEAQLEKSRLLSDRFSAERPKGSFSTLEIQRTEQGDSAMYLCASSLGTGEHYGYTFGSGTRLTVV.

The table lists this clonotype with many counts. CDR3 residues: CASRGQGFYEQYF. The CDR3, as DNA: TGTGCCAGCAGGGGACAGGGGTTCTACGAGCAGTACTTC. This chain links TRBV12-3 or TRBV12-4 with TRBJ2-7, with 10 positions matching TRBD1. V was clipped by 6 bases and J by 3 bases; unmatched bases: 2. The CDR3 is 13 amino acids.

The table lists this clonotype with a few counts. This CDR3 is CASSLEGFVGTYNEQFF. The CDR3 region has the DNA TGTGCCAGCAGTTTAGAGGGATTCGTCGGAACCTACAATGAGCAGTTCTTC. The genes are TRBV12-3 or TRBV12-4 and TRBJ2-1; D remains unclear. This CDR3 contains 17 residues. V gave up 1 base and J gave up 2 bases, with 15 bases separating them.

This clonotype was seen repeatedly, ten times or more. The chain joins TRBV28 to TRBJ2-7; D unclear. This CDR3 comprises 12 residues. The germline V gene encodes CDR1 MDHEN and CDR2 SYDVKM. The ends were cut back, 1 base at V and 6 bases at J, with 7 bases in the middle. In nucleotides, the CDR3 is TGTGCCAGCAGTTTATCAGGTGTCGAGCAGTACTTC. Its protein is CASSLSGVEQYF.

This chain uses TRBV9 with TRBJ2-2; D is perhaps TRBD1 (6 bases). This CDR3 is built from 17 residues. Germline lookup yields CDR1 SGDLS and CDR2 YYNGEE. V lost 0 bases and J lost 4, with 16 bases in between. The CDR3 DNA is TGTGCCAGCAGCGTAGCGCTAGGGGGACCAGGCACCGGGGAGCTGTTTTTT. It translates to CASSVALGGPGTGELFF.

Here the CDR3 reads CSARELLPSSQETQYF. The CDR3 coding sequence is TGCAGTGCTAGAGAACTCCTCCCCTCCTCCCAAGAGACCCAGTACTTC. This chain links TRBV20-1 with TRBJ2-5; D is uncertain. The CDR3 runs 16 residues. V lost 0 bases to trimming and J lost 1 base, with 15 bases between them. The germline CDR1 and CDR2 sequences are DFQATT and SNEGSKA (reference sequence).

This clonotype was seen at least ten times. This chain links TRBV3-1 with TRBJ1-2, with a weak D call TRBD1 (6 bases). The CDR3 consists of 14 residues. From germline, CDR1 is LGHDT and CDR2 YNNKEL (reference sequence). The ends were cut back, 4 bases at V and 0 bases at J, with 9 bases in the middle. CDR3 region: CASSRRTANYGYTF. The CDR3 bases are TGTGCCAGCAGCCGCCGGACAGCTAACTATGGCTACACCTTC.

This clonotype was recorded at least ten times. The chain has TRBV27 and TRBJ2-1; no firm D call. This CDR3 contains 19 residues. The V end lost 4 bases, the J end lost 0 bases, and 22 bases lay between the germline ends. Germline CDR1 reads MNHEY; CDR2 reads SMNVEV (reference sequence). The DNA of the CDR3 is TGTGCCAGCAGTTCCCGCGCCCAACAGATACTAAGCTCCTACAATGAGCAGTTCTTC. This codes for CASSSRAQQILSSYNEQFF.

This clonotype was recorded many times. This chain uses TRBV3-1 with TRBJ1-4, with D possibly TRBD1 on 6 matching bases. CDR3 length: 14 residues. V was shortened by 4 bases and J by 7 bases, with 13 bases between the two germline ends. CDR1 and CDR2 from the germline V gene are LGHDT and YNNKEL (reference sequence). The CDR3 protein is CASSRTGGPEKLFF. CDR3 bases: TGTGCCAGCAGCCGCACTGGGGGCCCTGAAAAACTGTTTTTT. Drawing the rest from reference TRBV3-1 and TRBJ1-4, the complete variable domain is DTAVSQTPKYLVTQMGNDKSIKCEQNLGHDTMYWYKQDSKKFLKIMFSYNNKELIINETVPNRFSPKSPDKAHLNLHINSLELGDSAVYFCASSRTGGPEKLFFGSGTQLSVL.

This clonotype was recorded many times. The chain recombines TRBV12-3 or TRBV12-4 with TRBJ2-1; the match to TRBD2 covers 9 bases. V lost 5 bases and J lost 0; bases outside the gene matches: 14. The CDR3 is 19 amino acids. The CDR3 loop is CASSTRRVISGSSYNEQFF. CDR3 nucleotide sequence: TGTGCCAGCAGTACCCGCAGGGTGATTAGCGGGAGCTCCTACAATGAGCAGTTCTTC.

This clonotype was counted ten times or more. This is likely a read error, given that the CDR3 carries no conserved phenylalanine or tryptophan at its end. The V call is TRBV2, the J call TRBJ1-1; possibly TRBD1 for D (5 bases). Germline loops: CDR1 SNHLY, CDR2 FYNNEI. CDR3 length: 13 amino acids. V gave up 6 bases and J gave up 1 base, with 9 bases separating them. CDR3 sequence reads: CASSYRPNTEAFL. CDR3 nucleotides: TGTGCCAGCAGCTACAGGCCGAACACTGAAGCTTTCCTT.

This clonotype was seen at least ten times. V and J are TRBV20-1 and TRBJ2-2; no definite D call. The CDR3 totals 15 residues. Germline V gene sequence: CDR1 DFQATT, CDR2 SNEGSKA (reference sequence). Trimming removed 4 bases at V and 0 bases at J, with 12 bases between. The CDR3 region is CSANLHPTNTGELFF. CDR3 coding DNA: TGCAGTGCTAACCTCCACCCGACGAACACCGGGGAGCTGTTTTTT.

The sample holds many counts of this clonotype. V is TRBV7-2 and J is TRBJ1-6; possibly TRBD1 for D (5 bases). Per germline, CDR1 SGHTA and CDR2 FQGNSA. V lost 7 bases and J lost 8, with 18 bases in between. CDR3 length equals 15 residues. CDR3 loop: CASTPYGGFDSPLHF. The CDR3 DNA sequence: TGTGCCAGCACCCCATATGGGGGGTTCGATTCACCCCTCCACTTT.

This clonotype turned up a few times. The gene calls are TRBV7-9 and TRBJ2-6; D assignment may be TRBD1 or TRBD2 (6 bases each). Germline V gives CDR1 SEHNR, CDR2 FQNEAQ (reference sequence). The ends were cut back, 4 bases at V and 3 bases at J, with 19 bases in the middle. This CDR3 is 18 amino acids long. The chain's CDR3 is CASSSGGRALSGANVLTF. The CDR3 region has the DNA TGTGCCAGCAGCTCCGGGGGCAGGGCGCTCAGTGGGGCCAACGTCCTGACTTTC.

Many counts were recorded for this clonotype. The chain is built from TRBV2 and TRBJ2-1, with 11 bases identical to TRBD2. CDR3 length equals 13 residues. V gave up 8 bases and J gave up 5 bases; unmatched junction bases: 2. Germline CDR1 is SNHLY and CDR2 is FYNNEI. The CDR3 coding sequence is TGTGCCAGCGGACTAGCGGGCAACAATGAGCAGTTCTTC. Translation gives CASGLAGNNEQFF.